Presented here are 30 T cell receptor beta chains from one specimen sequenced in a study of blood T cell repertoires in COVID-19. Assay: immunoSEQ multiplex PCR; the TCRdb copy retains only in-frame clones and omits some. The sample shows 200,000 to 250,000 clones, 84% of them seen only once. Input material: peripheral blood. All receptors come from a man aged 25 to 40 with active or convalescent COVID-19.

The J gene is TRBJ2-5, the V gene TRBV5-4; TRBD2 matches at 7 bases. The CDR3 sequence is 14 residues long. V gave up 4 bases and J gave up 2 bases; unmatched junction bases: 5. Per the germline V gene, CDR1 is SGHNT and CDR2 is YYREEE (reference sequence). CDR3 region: CASSNRDYQETQYF. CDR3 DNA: TGTGCCAGCAGCAACCGGGACTATCAAGAGACCCAGTACTTC. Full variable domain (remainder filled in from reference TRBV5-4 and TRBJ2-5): ETGVTQSPTHLIKTRGQQVTLRCSSQSGHNTVSWYQQALGQGPQFIFQYYREEENGRGNFPPRFSGLQFPNYSSELNVNALELDDSALYLCASSNRDYQETQYFGPGTRLLVL.

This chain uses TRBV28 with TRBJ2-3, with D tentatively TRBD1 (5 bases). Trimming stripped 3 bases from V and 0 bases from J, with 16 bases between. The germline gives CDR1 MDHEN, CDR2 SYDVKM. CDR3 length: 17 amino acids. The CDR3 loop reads CASSFPILTASTDTQYF. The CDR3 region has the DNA TGTGCCAGCAGTTTCCCCATCCTGACAGCTAGCACAGATACGCAGTATTTT. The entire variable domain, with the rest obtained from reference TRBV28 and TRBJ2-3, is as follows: DVKVTQSSRYLVKRTGEKVFLECVQDMDHENMFWYRQDPGLGLRLIYFSYDVKMKEKGDIPEGYSVSREKKERFSLILESASTNQTSMYLCASSFPILTASTDTQYFGPGTRLTVL.

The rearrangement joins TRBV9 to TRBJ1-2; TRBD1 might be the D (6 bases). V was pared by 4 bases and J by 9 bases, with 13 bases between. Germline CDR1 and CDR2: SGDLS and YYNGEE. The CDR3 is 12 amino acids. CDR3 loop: CASSTQGSRYTF. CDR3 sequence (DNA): TGTGCCAGCAGCACCCAGGGGTCGCGCTACACCTTC.

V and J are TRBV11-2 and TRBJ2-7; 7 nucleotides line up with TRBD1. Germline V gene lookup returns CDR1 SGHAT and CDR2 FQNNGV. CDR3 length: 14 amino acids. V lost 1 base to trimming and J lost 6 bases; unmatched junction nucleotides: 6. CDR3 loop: CASSLAYRGAEQYF. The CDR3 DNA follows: TGTGCCAGCAGCTTAGCCTACAGGGGTGCCGAGCAGTACTTC.

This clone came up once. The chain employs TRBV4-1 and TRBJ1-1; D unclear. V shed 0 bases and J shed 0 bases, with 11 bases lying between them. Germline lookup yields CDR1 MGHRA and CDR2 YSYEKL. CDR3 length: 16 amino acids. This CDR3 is CASSQESRPLNTEAFF. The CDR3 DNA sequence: TGCGCCAGCAGCCAAGAAAGCCGCCCGCTGAACACTGAAGCTTTCTTT.

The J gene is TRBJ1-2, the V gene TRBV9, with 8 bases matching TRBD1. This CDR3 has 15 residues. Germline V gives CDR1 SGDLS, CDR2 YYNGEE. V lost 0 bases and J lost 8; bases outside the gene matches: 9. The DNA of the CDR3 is TGTGCCAGCAGCGTAGATGGACAGGGATTTGGCGGCTACACCTTC. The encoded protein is CASSVDGQGFGGYTF.

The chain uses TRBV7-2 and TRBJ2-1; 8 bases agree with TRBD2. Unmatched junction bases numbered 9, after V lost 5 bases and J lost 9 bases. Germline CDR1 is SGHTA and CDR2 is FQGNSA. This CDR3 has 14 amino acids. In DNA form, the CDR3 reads TGTGCCAGCAGCGCCGGGACTAGGGGGGGTGAGCAGTTCTTC. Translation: CASSAGTRGGEQFF.

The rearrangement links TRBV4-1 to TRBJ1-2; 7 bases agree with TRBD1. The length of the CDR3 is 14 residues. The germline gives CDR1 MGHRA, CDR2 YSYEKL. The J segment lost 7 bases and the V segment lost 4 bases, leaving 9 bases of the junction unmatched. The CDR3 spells CASSPDRVRAGYTF. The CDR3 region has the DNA TGCGCCAGCAGCCCCGACAGGGTCAGAGCTGGCTACACCTTC.

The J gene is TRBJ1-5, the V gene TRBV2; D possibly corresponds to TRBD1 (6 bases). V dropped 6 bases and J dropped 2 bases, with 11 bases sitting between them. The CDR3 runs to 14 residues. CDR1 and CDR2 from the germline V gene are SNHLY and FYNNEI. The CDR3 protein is CASRTSGGNQPQHF. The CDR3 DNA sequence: TGTGCCAGCAGGACATCAGGGGGCAATCAGCCCCAGCATTTT.

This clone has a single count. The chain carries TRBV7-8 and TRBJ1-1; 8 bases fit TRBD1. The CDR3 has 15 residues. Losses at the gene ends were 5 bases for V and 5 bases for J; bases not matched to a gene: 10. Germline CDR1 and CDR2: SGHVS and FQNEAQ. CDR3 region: CASSIRTGSGTEAFF. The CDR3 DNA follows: TGTGCCAGCAGCATTCGGACAGGGTCGGGAACTGAAGCTTTCTTT.

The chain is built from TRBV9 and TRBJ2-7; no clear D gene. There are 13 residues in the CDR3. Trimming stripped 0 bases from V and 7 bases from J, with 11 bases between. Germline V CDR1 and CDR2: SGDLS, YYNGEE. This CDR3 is CASSVDGTGEQYF. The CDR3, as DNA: TGTGCCAGCAGCGTAGACGGAACGGGTGAGCAGTACTTC.

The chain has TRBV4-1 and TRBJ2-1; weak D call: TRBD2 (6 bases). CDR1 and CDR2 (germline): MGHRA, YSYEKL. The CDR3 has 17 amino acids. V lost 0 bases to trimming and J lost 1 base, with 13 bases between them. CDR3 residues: CASSQEGVGGSYNEQFF. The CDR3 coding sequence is TGCGCCAGCAGCCAAGAGGGTGTGGGGGGTTCCTACAATGAGCAGTTCTTC.

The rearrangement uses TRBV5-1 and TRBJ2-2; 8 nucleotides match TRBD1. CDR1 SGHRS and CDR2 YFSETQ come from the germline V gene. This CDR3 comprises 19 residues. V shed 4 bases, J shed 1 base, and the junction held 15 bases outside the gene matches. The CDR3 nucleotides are TGCGCCAGCAGCCTTGGTCTTCGCCCGGGACAGGTGAACACCGGGGAGCTGTTTTTT. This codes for CASSLGLRPGQVNTGELFF.

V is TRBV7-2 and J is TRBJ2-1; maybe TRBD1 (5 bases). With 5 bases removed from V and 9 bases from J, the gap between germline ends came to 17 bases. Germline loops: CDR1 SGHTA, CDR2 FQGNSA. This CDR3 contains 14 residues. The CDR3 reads CASSTPWGRGEQFF. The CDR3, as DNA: TGTGCCAGCAGCACCCCCTGGGGTAGGGGTGAGCAGTTCTTC.

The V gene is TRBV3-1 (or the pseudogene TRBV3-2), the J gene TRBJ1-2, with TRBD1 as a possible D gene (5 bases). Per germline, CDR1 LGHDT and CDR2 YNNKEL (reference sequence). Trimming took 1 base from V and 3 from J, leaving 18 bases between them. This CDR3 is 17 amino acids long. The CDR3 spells CASSQVGGIPQDYGYTF. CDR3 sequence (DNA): TGTGCCAGCAGCCAAGTCGGGGGGATACCCCAGGACTATGGCTACACCTTC.

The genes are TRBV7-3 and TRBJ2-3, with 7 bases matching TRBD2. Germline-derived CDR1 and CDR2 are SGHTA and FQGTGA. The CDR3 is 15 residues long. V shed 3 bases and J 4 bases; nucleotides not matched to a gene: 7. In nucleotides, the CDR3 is TGTGCCAGCAGCTTTGGTGGCGGGAGACCAGATACGCAGTATTTT. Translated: CASSFGGGRPDTQYF.

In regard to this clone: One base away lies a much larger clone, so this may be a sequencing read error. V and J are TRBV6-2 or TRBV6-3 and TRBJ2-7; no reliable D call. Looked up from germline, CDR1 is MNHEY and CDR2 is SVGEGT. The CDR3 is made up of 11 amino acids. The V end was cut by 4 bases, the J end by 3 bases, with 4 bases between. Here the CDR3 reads CASSFFYEQYF. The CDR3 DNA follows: TGTGCCAGCAGTTTCTTCTACGAGCAGTACTTC.

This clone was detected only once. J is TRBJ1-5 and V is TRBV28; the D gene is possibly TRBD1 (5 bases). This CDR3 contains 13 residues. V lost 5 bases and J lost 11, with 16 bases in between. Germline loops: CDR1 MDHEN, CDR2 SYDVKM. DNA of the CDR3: TGTGCCAGCAGTGCAAAGGGGCGGGGGGCCCAGCATTTT. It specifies CASSAKGRGAQHF.

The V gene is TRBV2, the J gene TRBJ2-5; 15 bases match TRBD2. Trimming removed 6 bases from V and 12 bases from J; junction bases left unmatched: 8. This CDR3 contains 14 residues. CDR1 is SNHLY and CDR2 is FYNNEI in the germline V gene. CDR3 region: CASSPGTSGGPKYF. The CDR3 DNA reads TGTGCCAGCAGCCCCGGGACTAGCGGGGGGCCGAAGTACTTC.

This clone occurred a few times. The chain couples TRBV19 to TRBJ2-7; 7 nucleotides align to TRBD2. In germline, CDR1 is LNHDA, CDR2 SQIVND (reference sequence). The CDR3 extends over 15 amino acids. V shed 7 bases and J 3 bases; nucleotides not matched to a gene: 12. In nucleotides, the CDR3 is TGTGCCAGTATGGCGGGCCGTGGGGGGGTCTACGAGCAGTACTTC. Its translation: CASMAGRGGVYEQYF.

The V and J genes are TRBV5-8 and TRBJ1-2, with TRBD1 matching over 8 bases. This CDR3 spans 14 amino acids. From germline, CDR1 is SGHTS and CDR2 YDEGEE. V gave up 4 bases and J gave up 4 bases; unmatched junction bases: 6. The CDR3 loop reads CASSVDRGGYGYTF. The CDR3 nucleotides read TGTGCCAGCAGCGTTGACAGGGGCGGCTATGGCTACACCTTC.

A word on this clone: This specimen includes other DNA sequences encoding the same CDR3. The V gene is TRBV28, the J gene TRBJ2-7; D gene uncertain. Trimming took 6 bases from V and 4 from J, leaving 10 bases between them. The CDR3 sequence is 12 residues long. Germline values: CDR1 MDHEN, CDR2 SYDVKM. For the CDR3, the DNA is TGTGCCAGCAGCACTTCCGGGTACGAGCAGTACTTC. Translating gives CASSTSGYEQYF.

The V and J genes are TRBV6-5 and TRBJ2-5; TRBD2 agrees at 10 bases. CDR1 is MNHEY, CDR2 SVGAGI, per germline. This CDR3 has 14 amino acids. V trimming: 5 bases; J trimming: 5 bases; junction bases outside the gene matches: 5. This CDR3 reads CASSSGRAVETQYF. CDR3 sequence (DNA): TGTGCCAGCAGTAGCGGGAGGGCCGTCGAGACCCAGTACTTC.

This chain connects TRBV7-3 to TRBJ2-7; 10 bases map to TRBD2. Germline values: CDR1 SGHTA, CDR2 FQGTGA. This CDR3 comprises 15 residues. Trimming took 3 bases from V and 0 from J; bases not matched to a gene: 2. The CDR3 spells CASSFSSGGSYEQYF. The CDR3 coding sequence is TGTGCCAGCAGCTTTTCTAGCGGGGGCTCCTACGAGCAGTACTTC.

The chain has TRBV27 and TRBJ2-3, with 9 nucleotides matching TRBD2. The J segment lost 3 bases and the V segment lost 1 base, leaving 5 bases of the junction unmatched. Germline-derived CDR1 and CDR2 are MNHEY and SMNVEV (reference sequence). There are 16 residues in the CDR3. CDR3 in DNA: TGTGCCAGCAGTTTATACGGGGCGGGAGGGACAGATACGCAGTATTTT. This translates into CASSLYGAGGTDTQYF.

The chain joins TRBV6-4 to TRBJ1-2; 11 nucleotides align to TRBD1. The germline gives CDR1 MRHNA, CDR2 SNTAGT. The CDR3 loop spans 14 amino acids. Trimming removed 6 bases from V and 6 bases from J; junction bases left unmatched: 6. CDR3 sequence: CASRRTGGKDGYTF. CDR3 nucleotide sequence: TGTGCCAGCAGGCGGACAGGGGGCAAGGATGGCTACACCTTC.

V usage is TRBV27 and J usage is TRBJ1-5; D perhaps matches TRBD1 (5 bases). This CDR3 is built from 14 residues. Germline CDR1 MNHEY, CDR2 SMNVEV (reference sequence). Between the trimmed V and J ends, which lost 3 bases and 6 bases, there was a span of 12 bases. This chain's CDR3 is CASSFLGHLQPQHF. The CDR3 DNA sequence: TGTGCCAGCAGTTTTCTAGGACACCTTCAGCCCCAGCATTTT.

The CDR3 DNA is TGCGCCAGCAGTCCACAGGGCCCTTCCTACGAGCAGTACTTC. Translating it yields CASSPQGPSYEQYF. The rearrangement links TRBV10-1 to TRBJ2-7; D might be TRBD1 (6 bases). V shed 5 bases and J shed 1 base, with 12 bases lying between them. Germline assignment: CDR1 WNHNN and CDR2 SYGVQD (reference sequence). The CDR3 spans 14 residues.

The CDR3, as DNA: TGTGCCAGCAGTTACCCGACAGGGGGGCATGAAAAACTGTTTTTT. It specifies CASSYPTGGHEKLFF. V and J are TRBV2 and TRBJ1-4; 9 bases fit TRBD1. Germline-derived CDR1 and CDR2 are SNHLY and FYNNEI. CDR3 length: 15 amino acids. Trimming at V came to 5 bases and at J to 6 bases, leaving 7 bases not matched to a gene.

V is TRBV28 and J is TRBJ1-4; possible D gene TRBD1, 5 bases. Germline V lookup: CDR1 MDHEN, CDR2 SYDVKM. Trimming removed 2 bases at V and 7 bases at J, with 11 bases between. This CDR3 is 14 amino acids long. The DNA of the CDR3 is TGTGCCAGCAGTTTAGCAGGGATCGGTGAAAAACTGTTTTTT. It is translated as CASSLAGIGEKLFF. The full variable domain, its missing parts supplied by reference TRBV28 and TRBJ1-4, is DVKVTQSSRYLVKRTGEKVFLECVQDMDHENMFWYRQDPGLGLRLIYFSYDVKMKEKGDIPEGYSVSREKKERFSLILESASTNQTSMYLCASSLAGIGEKLFFGSGTQLSVL.